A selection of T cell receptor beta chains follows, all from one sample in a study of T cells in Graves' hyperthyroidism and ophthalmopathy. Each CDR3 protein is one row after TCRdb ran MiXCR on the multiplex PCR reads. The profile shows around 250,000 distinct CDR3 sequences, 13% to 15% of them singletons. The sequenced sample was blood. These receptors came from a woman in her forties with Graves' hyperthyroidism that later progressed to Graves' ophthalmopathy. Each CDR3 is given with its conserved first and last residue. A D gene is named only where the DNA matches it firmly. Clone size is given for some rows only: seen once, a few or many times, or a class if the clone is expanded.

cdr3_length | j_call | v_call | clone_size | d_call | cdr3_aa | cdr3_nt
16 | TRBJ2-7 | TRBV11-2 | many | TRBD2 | CASRGGLAGRPYEQYF | TGTGCCAGCAGGGGGGGGCTAGCGGGAAGGCCCTACGAGCAGTACTTC
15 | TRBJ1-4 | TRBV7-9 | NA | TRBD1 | CASSSDRGSGEKLFF | TGTGCCAGCAGCTCGGACAGGGGTAGTGGTGAAAAACTGTTTTTT
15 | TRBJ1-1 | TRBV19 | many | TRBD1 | CASRPGPGGYTEAFF | TGTGCCAGTAGACCCGGTCCAGGGGGATACACTGAAGCTTTCTTT
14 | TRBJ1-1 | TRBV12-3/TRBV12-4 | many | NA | CASSLGGQNTEAFF | TGTGCCAGCAGTTTAGGGGGACAGAACACTGAAGCTTTCTTT
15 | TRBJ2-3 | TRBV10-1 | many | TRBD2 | CASSITGGETDTQYF | TGCGCCAGCAGTATAACGGGAGGTGAGACAGATACGCAGTATTTT
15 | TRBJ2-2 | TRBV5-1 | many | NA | CASSVGPSNTGELFF | TGCGCCAGCAGCGTCGGACCTTCGAACACCGGGGAGCTGTTTTTT
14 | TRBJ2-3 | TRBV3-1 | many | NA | CASSRNSAADTQYF | TGTGCCAGCAGCCGGAACAGCGCAGCAGATACGCAGTATTTT
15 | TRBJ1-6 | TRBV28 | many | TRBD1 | CASRTPGQINSPLHF | TGTGCCAGCAGGACGCCGGGACAGATTAATTCACCCCTCCACTTT
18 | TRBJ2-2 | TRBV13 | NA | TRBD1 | CASSSPSGQGKGAGELFF | TGTGCCAGCAGTTCCCCGTCGGGACAGGGAAAGGGAGCCGGGGAGCTGTTTTTT
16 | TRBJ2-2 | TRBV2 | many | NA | CASSANWGTKAGELFF | TGTGCCAGCAGTGCGAATTGGGGGACCAAGGCCGGGGAGCTGTTTTTT
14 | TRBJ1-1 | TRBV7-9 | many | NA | CASNPRGGVTEAFF | TGTGCCAGCAACCCCAGGGGTGGGGTCACTGAAGCTTTCTTT
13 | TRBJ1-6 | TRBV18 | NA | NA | CASSPSPNSPLHF | TGTGCCAGCTCACCATCGCCGAATTCACCCCTCCACTTT
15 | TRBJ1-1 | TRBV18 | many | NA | CASSMGRSPGTEAFF | TGTGCCAGCTCAATGGGACGATCGCCCGGCACTGAAGCTTTCTTT
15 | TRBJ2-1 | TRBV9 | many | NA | CASSVEASFNNEQFF | TGTGCCAGCAGCGTAGAAGCTAGCTTCAACAATGAGCAGTTCTTC
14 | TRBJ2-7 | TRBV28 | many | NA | CASSLGGALYEQYF | TGTGCCAGCAGTTTGGGGGGGGCATTGTACGAGCAGTACTTC
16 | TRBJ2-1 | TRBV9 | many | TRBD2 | CASSSPRAGGSNEQFF | TGTGCCAGCTCGTCTCCGAGGGCTGGCGGGAGTAATGAGCAGTTCTTC
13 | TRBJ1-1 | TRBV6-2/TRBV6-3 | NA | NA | CASRIDPDTEAFF | TGTGCCAGCAGAATAGACCCGGACACTGAAGCTTTCTTT
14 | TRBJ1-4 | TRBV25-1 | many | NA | CASSEYRDGEKLFF | TGTGCCAGCAGTGAATACAGGGACGGAGAAAAACTGTTTTTT
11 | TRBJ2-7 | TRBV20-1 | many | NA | CSASRFYEQYF | TGCAGTGCCAGCAGGTTCTACGAGCAGTACTTC
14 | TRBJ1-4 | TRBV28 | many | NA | CASSLVKVLGKLFF | TGTGCCAGCAGTTTAGTGAAGGTCCTCGGAAAACTGTTTTTT
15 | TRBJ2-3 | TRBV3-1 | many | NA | CASSQGGRRTDTQYF | TGTGCCAGCAGCCAAGGGGGCCGTCGCACAGATACGCAGTATTTT
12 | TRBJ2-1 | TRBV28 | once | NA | CASSLGDPEQFF | TGTGCCAGCAGTTTAGGGGATCCCGAGCAGTTCTTC
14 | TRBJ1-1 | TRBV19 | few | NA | CASRIRQRNTEAFF | TGTGCCAGTAGAATAAGACAGAGGAACACTGAAGCTTTCTTT
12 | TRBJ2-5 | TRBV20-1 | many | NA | CSAEFDRQTQYF | TGCAGTGCAGAATTCGACAGACAGACCCAGTACTTC
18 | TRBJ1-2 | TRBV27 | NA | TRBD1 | CASSLFGTGPHLNYGYTF | TGTGCCAGCAGTTTATTTGGGACAGGGCCTCACCTTAACTATGGCTACACCTTC
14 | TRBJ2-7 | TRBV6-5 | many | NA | CASSYRGKPYEQYF | TGTGCCAGCAGTTACCGCGGGAAGCCCTACGAGCAGTACTTC
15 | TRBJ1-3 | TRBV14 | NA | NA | CASSYWTLSGNTIFF | TGTGCCAGTAGCTACTGGACACTTTCTGGAAACACCATATTTTTT
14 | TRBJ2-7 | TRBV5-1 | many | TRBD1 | CASSLGQGRHEQYF | TGCGCCAGCAGCTTGGGACAGGGGAGACACGAGCAGTACTTC
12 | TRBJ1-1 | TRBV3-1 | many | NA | CASSQRATEAFF | TGTGCCAGCAGCCAAAGGGCCACTGAAGCTTTCTTT
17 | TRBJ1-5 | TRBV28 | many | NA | CASSLFPGANSNQPQHF | TGTGCCAGCAGTTTATTTCCAGGGGCCAATAGCAATCAGCCCCAGCATTTT
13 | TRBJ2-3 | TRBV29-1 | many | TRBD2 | CSGGLVLGDTQYF | TGCAGCGGGGGACTAGTATTAGGAGATACGCAGTATTTT
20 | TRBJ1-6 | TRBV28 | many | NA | CASSFQPRRRLSSYNSPLHF | TGTGCCAGCAGTTTTCAGCCCCGGCGCCGCTTGAGCTCCTATAATTCACCCCTCCACTTT
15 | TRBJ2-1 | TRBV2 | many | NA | CASRQRGSSYNEQFF | TGTGCCAGCAGACAACGAGGCAGCTCCTACAATGAGCAGTTCTTC
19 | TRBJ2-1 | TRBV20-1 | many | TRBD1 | CSASSADRAPVLSYNEQFF | TGCAGTGCTAGCTCCGCGGACAGGGCCCCTGTACTCTCCTACAATGAGCAGTTCTTC
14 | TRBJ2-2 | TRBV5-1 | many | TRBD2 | CASSPRLADGELFF | TGCGCCAGCAGTCCTCGACTAGCGGACGGGGAGCTGTTTTTT
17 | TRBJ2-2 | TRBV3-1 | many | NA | CASSQEWLAANTGELFF | TGTGCCAGCAGCCAAGAATGGTTGGCCGCGAACACCGGGGAGCTGTTTTTT
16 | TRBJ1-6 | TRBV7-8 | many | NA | CASTFQGPQYNSPLHF | TGTGCCAGCACCTTCCAGGGTCCGCAGTATAATTCACCCCTCCACTTT
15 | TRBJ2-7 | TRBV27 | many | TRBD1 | CASSYTGGFSYEQYF | TGTGCCAGCAGTTATACAGGGGGCTTCTCCTACGAGCAGTACTTC
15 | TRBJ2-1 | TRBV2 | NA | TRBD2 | CASSDRASGHNEQFF | TGTGCCAGCAGTGATAGGGCTAGCGGGCACAATGAGCAGTTCTTC
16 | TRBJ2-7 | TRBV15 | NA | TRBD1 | CATSRTGQVEIDEQYF | TGTGCCACCAGCAGAACAGGACAGGTCGAAATCGACGAGCAGTACTTC
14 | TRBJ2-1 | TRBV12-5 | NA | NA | CASGLVGSYNEQFF | TGTGCTAGTGGTTTGGTCGGGAGTTACAATGAGCAGTTCTTC
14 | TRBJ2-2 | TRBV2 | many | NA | CASCGTLNTGELFF | TGTGCCAGCTGCGGGACACTGAACACCGGGGAGCTGTTTTTT
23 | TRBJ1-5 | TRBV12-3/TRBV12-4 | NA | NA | CASTKSFPPLGDGEDTSNQPQHF | TGTGCCAGCACCAAATCATTCCCCCCATTGGGGGACGGGGAGGATACGAGCAATCAGCCCCAGCATTTT
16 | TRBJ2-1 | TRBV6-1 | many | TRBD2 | CASRHTSGSSYNEQFF | TGTGCCAGCAGGCATACTAGCGGGAGCTCCTACAATGAGCAGTTCTTC
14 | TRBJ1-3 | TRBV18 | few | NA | CASSPSPLRNTIYF | TGTGCCAGCTCACCATCGCCTCTTCGAAACACCATATATTTT
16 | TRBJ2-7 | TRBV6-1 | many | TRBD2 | CASSELFLADTYEQYF | TGTGCCAGCAGTGAGCTCTTCCTAGCGGATACCTACGAGCAGTACTTC
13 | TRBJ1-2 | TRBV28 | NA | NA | CASRTNHFYGYTF | TGTGCCAGCAGGACGAACCACTTCTATGGCTACACCTTC
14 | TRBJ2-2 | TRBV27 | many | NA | CASSSHSGQRELFF | TGTGCCAGCAGTTCTCACTCGGGACAAAGGGAGCTGTTTTTT